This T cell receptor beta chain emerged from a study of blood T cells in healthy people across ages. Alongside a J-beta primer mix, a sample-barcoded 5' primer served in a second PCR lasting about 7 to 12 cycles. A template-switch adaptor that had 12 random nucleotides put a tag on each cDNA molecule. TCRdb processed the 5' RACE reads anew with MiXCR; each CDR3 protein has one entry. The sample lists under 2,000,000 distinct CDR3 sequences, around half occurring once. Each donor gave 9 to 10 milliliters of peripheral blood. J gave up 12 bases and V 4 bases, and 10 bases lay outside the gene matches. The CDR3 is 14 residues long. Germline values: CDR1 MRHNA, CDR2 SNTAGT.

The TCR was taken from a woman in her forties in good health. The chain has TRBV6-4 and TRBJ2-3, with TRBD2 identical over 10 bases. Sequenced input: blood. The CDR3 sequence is CASSVSSGGAFQYF. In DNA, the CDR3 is TGTGCCAGCAGTGTATCGAGCGGGGGGGCCTTCCAGTATTTT.